This TCR beta chain was identified during a study of blood T cell repertoires in COVID-19. This CDR3 is 15 amino acids long. V gave up 8 bases and J gave up 0 bases, with 11 bases separating them. Per germline, CDR1 PRHDT and CDR2 FYEKMQ (reference sequence). Per the original methods: Reference gene primer amplification yielded estimated nucleated cell counts. Clones were read by immunoSEQ multiplex PCR, and TCRdb kept only the in-frame ones, dropping some. The V and J calls and clone size are taken from that table; D and trimming were inferred from the DNA. The data contain roughly 400,000 clones, around nine tenths of them singletons. Living in 24 US areas, the participants were between roughly 18 and 90 years of age.

Sequenced material: PBMCs or T cells enriched from blood (not recorded which). The receptor was isolated from a woman between 45 and 60 years old who had recovered from COVID-19. The chain links TRBV13 to TRBJ1-6; no clear D gene. Here the CDR3 DNA reads TGTGCCAGCTCGCGCGGGAGCTCCTATAATTCACCCCTCCACTTT. The encoded protein is CASSRGSSYNSPLHF.